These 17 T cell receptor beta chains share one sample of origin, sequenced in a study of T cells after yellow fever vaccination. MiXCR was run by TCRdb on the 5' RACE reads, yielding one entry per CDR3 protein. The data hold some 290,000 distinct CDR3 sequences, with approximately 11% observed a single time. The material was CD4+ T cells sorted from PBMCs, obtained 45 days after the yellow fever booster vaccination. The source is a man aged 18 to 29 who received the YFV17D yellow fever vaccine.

CDR3 DNA sequence: TGTGCCAGCAGCCCTACCCCTGGGGAGGGTGAGCAGTTCTTC. This translates into CASSPTPGEGEQFF. V and J are TRBV11-3 and TRBJ2-1; TRBD2 agrees at 7 bases. Germline-derived CDR1 and CDR2 are SGHNT and YENEEA. This CDR3 comprises 14 residues. Unmatched junction bases numbered 10, after V lost 5 bases and J lost 9 bases.

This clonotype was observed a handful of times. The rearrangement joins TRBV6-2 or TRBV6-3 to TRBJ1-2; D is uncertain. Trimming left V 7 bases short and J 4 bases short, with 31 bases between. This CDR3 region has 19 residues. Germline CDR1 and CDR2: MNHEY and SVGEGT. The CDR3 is CASISPGQAWGESFYGYTF. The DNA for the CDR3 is TGTGCCAGCATTTCTCCTGGGCAGGCCTGGGGTGAGAGCTTCTATGGCTACACCTTC.

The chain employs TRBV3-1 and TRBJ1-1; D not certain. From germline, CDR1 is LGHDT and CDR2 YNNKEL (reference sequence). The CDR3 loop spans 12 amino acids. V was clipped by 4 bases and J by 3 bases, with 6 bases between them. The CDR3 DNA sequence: TGTGCCAGCAGCCCCCCTGACACTGAAGCTTTCTTT. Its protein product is CASSPPDTEAFF.

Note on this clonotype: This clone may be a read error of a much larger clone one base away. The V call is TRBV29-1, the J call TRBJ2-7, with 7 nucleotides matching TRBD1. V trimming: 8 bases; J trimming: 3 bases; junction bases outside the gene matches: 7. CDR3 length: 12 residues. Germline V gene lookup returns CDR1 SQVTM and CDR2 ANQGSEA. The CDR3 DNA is TGCAGCACCAACAGGGGCAGCTACGAGCAGTACTTC. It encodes CSTNRGSYEQYF.

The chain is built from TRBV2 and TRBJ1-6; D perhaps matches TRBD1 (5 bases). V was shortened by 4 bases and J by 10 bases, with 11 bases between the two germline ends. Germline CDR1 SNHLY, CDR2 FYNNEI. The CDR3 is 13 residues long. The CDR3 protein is CASSVQGRSPLHF. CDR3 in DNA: TGTGCCAGCAGTGTTCAGGGCAGGTCACCCCTCCACTTT.

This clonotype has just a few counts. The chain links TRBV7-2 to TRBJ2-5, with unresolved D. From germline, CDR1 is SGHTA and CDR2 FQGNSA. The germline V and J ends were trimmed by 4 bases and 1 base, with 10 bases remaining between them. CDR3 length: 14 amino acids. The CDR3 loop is CASSSSQVQETQYF. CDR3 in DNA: TGTGCCAGCAGCTCCTCCCAAGTCCAAGAGACCCAGTACTTC.

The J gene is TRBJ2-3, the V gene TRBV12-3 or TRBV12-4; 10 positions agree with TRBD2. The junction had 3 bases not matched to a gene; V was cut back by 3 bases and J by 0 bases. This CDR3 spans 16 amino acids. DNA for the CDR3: TGTGCCAGCAGTTTCTCTAGCGGGGGAAGCACAGATACGCAGTATTTT. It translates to CASSFSSGGSTDTQYF.

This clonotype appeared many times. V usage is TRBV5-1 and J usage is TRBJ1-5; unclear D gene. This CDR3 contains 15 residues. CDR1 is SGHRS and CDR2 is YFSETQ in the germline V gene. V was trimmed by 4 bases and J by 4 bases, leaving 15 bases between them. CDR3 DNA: TGCGCCAGCAGCGAAACCGGGATTTTAAATCAGCCCCAGCATTTT. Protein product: CASSETGILNQPQHF.

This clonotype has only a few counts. CDR3 amino acids: CASSDSPGSSTIYF. The DNA of the CDR3 is TGTGCCAGCAGTGACTCTCCGGGTAGTAGCACCATATATTTT. The chain employs TRBV6-4 and TRBJ1-3; D gene ambiguous. CDR3 size: 14 residues. The germline V gene encodes CDR1 MRHNA and CDR2 SNTAGT. The germline V and J ends were trimmed by 0 bases and 9 bases, with 12 bases remaining between them.

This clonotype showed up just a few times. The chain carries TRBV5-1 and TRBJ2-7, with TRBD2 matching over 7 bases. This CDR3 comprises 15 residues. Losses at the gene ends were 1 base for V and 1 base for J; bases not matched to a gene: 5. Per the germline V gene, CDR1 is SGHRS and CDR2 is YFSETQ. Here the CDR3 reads CASSLMGGASYEQYF. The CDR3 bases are TGCGCCAGCAGCTTGATGGGAGGGGCTTCCTACGAGCAGTACTTC. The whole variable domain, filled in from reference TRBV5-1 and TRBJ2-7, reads KAGVTQTPRYLIKTRGQQVTLSCSPISGHRSVSWYQQTPGQGLQFLFEYFSETQRNKGNFPGRFSGRQFSNSRSEMNVSTLELGDSALYLCASSLMGGASYEQYFGPGTRLTVT.

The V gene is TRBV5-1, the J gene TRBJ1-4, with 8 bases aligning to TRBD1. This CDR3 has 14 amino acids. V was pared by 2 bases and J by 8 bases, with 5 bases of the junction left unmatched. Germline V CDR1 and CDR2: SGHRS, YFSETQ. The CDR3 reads CASSLGQGWEKLFF. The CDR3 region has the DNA TGCGCCAGCAGCTTAGGACAGGGTTGGGAAAAACTGTTTTTT.

The CDR3 region is CSVILTRQAWDYEQYF. CDR3 nucleotide sequence: TGCAGCGTGATCTTGACTCGACAGGCGTGGGACTACGAGCAGTACTTC. V is TRBV29-1 and J is TRBJ2-7, with D possibly being TRBD1 (6 bases). Looked up from germline, CDR1 is SQVTM and CDR2 is ANQGSEA. The CDR3 is 16 amino acids. V lost 6 bases and J 3 bases, leaving 24 bases between the germline ends.

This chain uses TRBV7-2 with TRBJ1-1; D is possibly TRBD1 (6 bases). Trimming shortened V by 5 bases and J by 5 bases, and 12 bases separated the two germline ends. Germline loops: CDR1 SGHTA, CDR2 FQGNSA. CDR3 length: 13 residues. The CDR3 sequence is CASSTQQGTEAFF. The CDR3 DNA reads TGTGCCAGCAGCACGCAGCAGGGGACTGAAGCTTTCTTT. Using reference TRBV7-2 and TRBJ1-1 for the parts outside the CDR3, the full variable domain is GAGVSQSPSNKVTEKGKDVELRCDPISGHTALYWYRQSLGQGLEFLIYFQGNSAPDKSGLPSDRFSAERTGGSVSTLTIQRTQQEDSAVYLCASSTQQGTEAFFGQGTRLTVV.

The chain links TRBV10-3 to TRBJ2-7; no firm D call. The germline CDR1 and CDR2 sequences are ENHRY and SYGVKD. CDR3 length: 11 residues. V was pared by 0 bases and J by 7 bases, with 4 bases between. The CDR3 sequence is CAISESAEQYF. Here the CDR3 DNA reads TGTGCCATCAGTGAGTCGGCGGAGCAGTACTTC.

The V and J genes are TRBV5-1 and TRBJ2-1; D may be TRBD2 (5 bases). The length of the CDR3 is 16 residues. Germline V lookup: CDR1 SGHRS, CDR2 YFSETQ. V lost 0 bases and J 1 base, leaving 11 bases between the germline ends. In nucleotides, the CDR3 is TGCGCCAGCAGCTTGGAGGGAGACGGTTCCTACAATGAGCAGTTCTTC. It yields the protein CASSLEGDGSYNEQFF.

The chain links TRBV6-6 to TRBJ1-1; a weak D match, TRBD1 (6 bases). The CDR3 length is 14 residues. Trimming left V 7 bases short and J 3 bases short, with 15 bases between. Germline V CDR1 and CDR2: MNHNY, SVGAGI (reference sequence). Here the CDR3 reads CASNLQGWDTEAFF. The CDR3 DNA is TGTGCCAGCAACCTACAGGGTTGGGACACTGAAGCTTTCTTT.

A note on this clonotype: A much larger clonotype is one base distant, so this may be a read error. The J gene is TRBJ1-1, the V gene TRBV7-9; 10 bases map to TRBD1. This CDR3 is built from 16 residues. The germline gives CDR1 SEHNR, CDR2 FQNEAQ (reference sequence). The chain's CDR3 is CASSLSGTGAYTEAYF. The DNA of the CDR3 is TGTGCCAGCAGCTTATCAGGGACAGGGGCTTACACTGAAGCTTACTTT. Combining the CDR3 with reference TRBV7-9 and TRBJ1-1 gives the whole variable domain DTGVSQNPRHKITKRGQNVTFRCDPISEHNRLYWYRQTLGQGPEFLTYFQNEAQLEKSRLLSDRFSAERPKGSFSTLEIQRTEQGDSAMYLCASSLSGTGAYTEAYFGQGTRLTVV.